What follows describes a single T cell receptor beta chain. Germline V gives CDR1 MRHNA, CDR2 SNTAGT. The CDR3 consists of 15 residues. Trimming took 9 bases from V and 2 from J, leaving 19 bases between them. Libraries were prepared by immunoSEQ multiplex PCR; TCRdb keeps only in-frame clonotypes and omits some of them. The repertoire holds a few hundred thousand clones, with 93% as singletons. The data belong to a study of brain T cells in children with intractable seizures. Indicated time point: blood from clinic visit 5 months post-surgery; TSC patient then seizure free. The clonotype originates from a boy under three years old with tuberous sclerosis and intractable seizures. The chain links TRBV6-4 to TRBJ1-2; possibly TRBD1 for D (6 bases). The source was peripheral blood, collected 4 to 5 months after surgery. The CDR3, as DNA: TGTGCCAGACAATTCACGACAGGCTCCAACTATGGCTACACCTTC. Amino acids: CARQFTTGSNYGYTF.